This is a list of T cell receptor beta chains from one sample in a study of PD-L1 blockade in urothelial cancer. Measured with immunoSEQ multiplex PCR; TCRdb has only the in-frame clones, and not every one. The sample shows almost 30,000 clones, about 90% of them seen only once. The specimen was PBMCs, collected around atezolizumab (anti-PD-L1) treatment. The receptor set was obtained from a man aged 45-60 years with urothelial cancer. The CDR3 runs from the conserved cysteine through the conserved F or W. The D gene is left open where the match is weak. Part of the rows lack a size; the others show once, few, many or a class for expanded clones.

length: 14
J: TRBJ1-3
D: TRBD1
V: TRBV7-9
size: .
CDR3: CASSSGQGVDTIYF
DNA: TGTGCCAGCAGCTCCGGACAGGGAGTAGACACCATATATTTT

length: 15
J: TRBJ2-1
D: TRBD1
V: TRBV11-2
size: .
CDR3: CASSYRDRVYNEQFF
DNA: TGTGCCAGCAGTTACCGGGACAGGGTCTACAATGAGCAGTTCTTC

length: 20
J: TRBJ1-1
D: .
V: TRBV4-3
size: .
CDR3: CASSQESRTATSGAYTEAFF
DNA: TGCGCCAGCAGCCAAGAATCGCGGACAGCGACGAGTGGCGCTTACACTGAAGCTTTCTTT

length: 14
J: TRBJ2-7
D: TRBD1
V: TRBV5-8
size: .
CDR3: CASSLTGGRYEQYF
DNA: TGTGCCAGCAGCTTGACAGGGGGCAGGTACGAGCAGTACTTC

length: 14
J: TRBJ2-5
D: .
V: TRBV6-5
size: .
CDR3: CASSVLIGVETQYF
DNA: TGTGCCAGCTCTGTTCTGATAGGGGTGGAGACCCAGTACTTC

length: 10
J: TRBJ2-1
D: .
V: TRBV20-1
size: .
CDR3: CSATDNEQFF
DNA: TGCAGTGCAACAGACAATGAGCAGTTCTTC

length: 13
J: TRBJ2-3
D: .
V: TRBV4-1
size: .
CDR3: CASSQAGTDTQYF
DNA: TGCGCCAGCAGCCAAGCCGGCACAGATACGCAGTATTTT

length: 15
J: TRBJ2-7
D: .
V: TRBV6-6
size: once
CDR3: CASSSDSRATYEQYF
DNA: TGTGCCAGCAGTTCCGACTCGCGAGCAACCTACGAGCAGTACTTC

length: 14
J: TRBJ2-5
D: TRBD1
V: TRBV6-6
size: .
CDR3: CASSHGTAQETQYF
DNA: TGTGCCAGCAGTCACGGGACAGCTCAAGAGACCCAGTACTTC

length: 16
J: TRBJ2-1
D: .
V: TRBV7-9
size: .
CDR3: CASSSVARSSYNEQFF
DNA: TGTGCCAGCAGCTCCGTAGCGAGGAGCTCCTACAATGAGCAGTTCTTC

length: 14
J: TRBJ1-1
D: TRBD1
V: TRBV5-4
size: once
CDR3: CASSLGAGGTEAFF
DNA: TGTGCCAGCAGCCTCGGGGCAGGGGGGACTGAAGCTTTCTTT

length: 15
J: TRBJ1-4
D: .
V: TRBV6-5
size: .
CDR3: CASSYDAVGYEKLFF
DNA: TGTGCCAGCAGTTACGATGCGGTCGGGTATGAAAAACTGTTTTTT

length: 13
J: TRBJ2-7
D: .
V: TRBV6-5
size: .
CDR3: CASSYGTNYEQYF
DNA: TGTGCCAGCAGTTACGGTACAAACTACGAGCAGTACTTC

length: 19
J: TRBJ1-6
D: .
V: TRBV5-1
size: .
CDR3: CASSLDIRGPSSYNSPLHF
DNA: TGCGCCAGCAGCTTGGATATAAGGGGCCCCAGCTCCTATAATTCACCCCTCCACTTT

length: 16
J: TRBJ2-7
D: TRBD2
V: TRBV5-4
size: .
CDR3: CASSLGGLASSYEQYF
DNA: TGTGCCAGCAGCTTGGGGGGACTAGCGAGCTCCTACGAGCAGTACTTC

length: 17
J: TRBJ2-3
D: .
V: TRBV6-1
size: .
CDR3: CASSGLNWNLETDTQYF
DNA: TGTGCCAGCAGTGGACTTAATTGGAACCTTGAAACCGATACGCAGTATTTT

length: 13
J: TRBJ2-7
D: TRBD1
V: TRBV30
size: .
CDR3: CAWSVQGAYEQYF
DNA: TGTGCCTGGAGTGTACAGGGGGCCTACGAGCAGTACTTC

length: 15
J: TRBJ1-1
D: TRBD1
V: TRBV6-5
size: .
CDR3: CASSPRTGRNTEAFF
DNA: TGTGCCAGCAGTCCACGGACAGGGCGGAACACTGAAGCTTTCTTT

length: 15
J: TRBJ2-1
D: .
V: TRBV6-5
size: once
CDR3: CASSYSWQGYNEQFF
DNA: TGTGCCAGCAGTTACTCGTGGCAGGGCTACAATGAGCAGTTCTTC

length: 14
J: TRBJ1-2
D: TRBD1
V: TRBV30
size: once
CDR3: CAWSTVKGAYGYTF
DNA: TGTGCCTGGAGTACGGTCAAGGGGGCGTATGGCTACACCTTC

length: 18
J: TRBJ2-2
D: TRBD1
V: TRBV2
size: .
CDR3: CASSGRQPGQGTTGELFF
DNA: TGTGCCAGCAGTGGAAGGCAACCGGGACAGGGGACCACCGGGGAGCTGTTTTTT

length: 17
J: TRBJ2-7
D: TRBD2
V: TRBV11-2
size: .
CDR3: CASSLRLAGAFPYEQYF
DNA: TGTGCCAGCAGCTTAAGACTAGCGGGGGCCTTCCCCTACGAGCAGTACTTC

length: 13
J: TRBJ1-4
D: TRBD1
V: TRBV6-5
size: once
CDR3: CASGTGVGEKLFF
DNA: TGTGCCAGCGGGACAGGGGTCGGTGAAAAACTGTTTTTT

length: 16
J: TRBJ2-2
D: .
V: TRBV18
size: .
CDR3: CASSTGNPTNTGELFF
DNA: TGTGCCAGCTCAACCGGGAACCCGACGAACACCGGGGAGCTGTTTTTT

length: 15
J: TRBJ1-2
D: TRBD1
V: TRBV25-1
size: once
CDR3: CASSERDGQGAGYTF
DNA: TGTGCCAGCAGTGAGCGAGACGGACAGGGGGCCGGGTACACCTTC

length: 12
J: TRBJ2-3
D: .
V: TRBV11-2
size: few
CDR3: CASSQRVHTQYF
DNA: TGTGCCAGCAGCCAGAGGGTGCATACGCAGTATTTT

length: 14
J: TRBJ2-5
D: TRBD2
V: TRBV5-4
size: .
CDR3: CASRTSGSQETQYF
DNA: TGTGCCAGCAGAACCAGCGGGAGCCAAGAGACCCAGTACTTC

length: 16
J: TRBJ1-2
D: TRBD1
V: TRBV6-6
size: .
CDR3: CASSYSETGTNYGYTF
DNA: TGTGCCAGCAGTTACTCGGAGACAGGGACTAACTATGGCTACACCTTC

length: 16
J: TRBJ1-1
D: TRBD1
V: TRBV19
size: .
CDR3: CASSISRDRVNTEAFF
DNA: TGTGCCAGTAGTATCTCCAGGGACAGGGTGAACACTGAAGCTTTCTTT

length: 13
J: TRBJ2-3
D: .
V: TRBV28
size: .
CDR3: CASRRGGGPSLYF
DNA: TGTGCCAGCAGGCGAGGGGGAGGGCCCTCTTTGTATTTT

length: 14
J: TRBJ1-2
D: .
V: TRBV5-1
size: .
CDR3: CASSQIPSDYGYTF
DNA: TGCGCCAGCAGCCAAATTCCCAGTGACTATGGCTACACCTTC

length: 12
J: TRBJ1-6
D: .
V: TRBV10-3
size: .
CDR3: CAADGGDSPLHF
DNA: TGTGCCGCGGATGGAGGGGATTCACCCCTCCACTTT

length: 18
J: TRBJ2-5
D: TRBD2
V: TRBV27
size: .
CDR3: CASSSPQQRESREETQYF
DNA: TGTGCCAGCAGTTCCCCCCAGCAGCGGGAGAGTAGGGAAGAGACCCAGTACTTC

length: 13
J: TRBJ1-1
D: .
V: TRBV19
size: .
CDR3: CASSIEQQTEAFF
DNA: TGTGCCAGTAGTATAGAGCAACAAACTGAAGCTTTCTTT

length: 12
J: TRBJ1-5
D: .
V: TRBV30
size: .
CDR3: CAWQGGGQPQHF
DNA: TGTGCCTGGCAGGGAGGTGGTCAGCCCCAGCATTTT

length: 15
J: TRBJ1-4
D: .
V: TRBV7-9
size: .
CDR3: CASSFGRATNEKLFF
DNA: TGTGCCAGCAGCTTTGGCAGGGCAACTAATGAAAAACTGTTTTTT

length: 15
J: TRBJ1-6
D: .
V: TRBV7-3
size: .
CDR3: CASSLKGGDGSPLHF
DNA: TGTGCCAGCAGCTTAAAAGGAGGGGACGGGTCACCCCTCCACTTT

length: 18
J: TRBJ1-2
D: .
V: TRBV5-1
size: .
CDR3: CASSLDPGSQTHLDGYTF
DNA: TGCGCCAGCAGCTTGGACCCTGGAAGCCAGACACATCTCGATGGCTACACCTTC

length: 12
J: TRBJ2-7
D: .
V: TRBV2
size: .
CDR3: CASSPLEDEQYF
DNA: TGTGCCAGCAGCCCCCTTGAGGACGAGCAGTACTTC

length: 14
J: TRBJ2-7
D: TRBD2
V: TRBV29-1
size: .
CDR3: CSVEGTSASYEQYF
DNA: TGCAGCGTTGAAGGGACTAGCGCATCCTACGAGCAGTACTTC

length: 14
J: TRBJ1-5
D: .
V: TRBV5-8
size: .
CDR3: CASSSAGADQPQHF
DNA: TGTGCCAGCAGCTCGGCAGGGGCCGATCAGCCCCAGCATTTT

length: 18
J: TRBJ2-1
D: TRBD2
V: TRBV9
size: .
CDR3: CASSVDLRVRGGNNEQFF
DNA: TGTGCCAGCAGCGTAGACCTCCGTGTGCGGGGGGGCAACAATGAGCAGTTCTTC

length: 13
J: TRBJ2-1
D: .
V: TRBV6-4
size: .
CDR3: CASSDSPEGEQFF
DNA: TGTGCCAGCAGTGACTCGCCGGAGGGGGAGCAGTTCTTC

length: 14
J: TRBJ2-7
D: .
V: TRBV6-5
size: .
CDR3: CASSYSRVGYEQYF
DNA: TGTGCCAGCAGTTACAGCAGGGTAGGGTACGAGCAGTACTTC

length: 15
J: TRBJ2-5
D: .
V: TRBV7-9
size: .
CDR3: CASSLTRRMGETQYF
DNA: TGTGCCAGCAGCTTAACTAGGCGAATGGGGGAGACCCAGTACTTC

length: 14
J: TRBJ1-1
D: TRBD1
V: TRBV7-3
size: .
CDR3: CASSRDRENTEAFF
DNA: TGTGCCAGCAGCCGCGACAGGGAGAACACTGAAGCTTTCTTT

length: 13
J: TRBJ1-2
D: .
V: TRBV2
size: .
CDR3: CASPSERLAGYTF
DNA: TGTGCCAGCCCCTCGGAGCGGCTTGCCGGCTACACCTTC

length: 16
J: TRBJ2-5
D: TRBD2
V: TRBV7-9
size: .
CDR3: CASSLAGTSGPETQYF
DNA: TGTGCCAGCAGCTTAGCTGGGACTAGCGGTCCGGAGACCCAGTACTTC

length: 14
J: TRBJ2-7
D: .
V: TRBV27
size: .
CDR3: CASSLSESFGEQYF
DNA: TGTGCCAGCAGTTTATCGGAGAGCTTCGGAGAGCAGTACTTC

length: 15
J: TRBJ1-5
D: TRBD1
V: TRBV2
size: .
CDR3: CASSDQGALGQPQHF
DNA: TGTGCCAGCAGTGACCAGGGGGCCTTAGGTCAGCCCCAGCATTTT

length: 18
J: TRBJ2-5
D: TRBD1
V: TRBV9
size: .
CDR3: CASSARDRAIWYQETQYF
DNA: TGTGCCAGCAGCGCCCGGGACAGGGCGATATGGTACCAAGAGACCCAGTACTTC

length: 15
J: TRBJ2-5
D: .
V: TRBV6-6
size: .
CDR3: CASSYFRTGPEGQYF
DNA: TGTGCCAGCAGTTACTTCAGAACAGGGCCCGAGGGCCAGTACTTC

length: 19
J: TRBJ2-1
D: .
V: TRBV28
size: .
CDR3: CASSFFLTGTPSSYNEQFF
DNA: TGTGCCAGCAGTTTTTTTCTAACCGGGACACCAAGCTCCTACAATGAGCAGTTCTTC

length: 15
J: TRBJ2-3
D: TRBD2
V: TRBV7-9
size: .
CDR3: CASSLSSGSTDTQYF
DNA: TGTGCCAGCAGCTTATCTAGCGGAAGCACAGATACGCAGTATTTT